This T cell receptor beta chain was found in a study of blood T cell repertoires in COVID-19. Study summary: COVID-19 samples collected from the United States, Italy and Spain covered acute and convalescent phases.

The V segment lost 0 bases and the J segment 0 bases; nucleotides outside the gene matches: 8. Germline loops: CDR1 SGHRS, CDR2 YFSETQ. The CDR3 sequence is 18 residues long. In the study's own analysis: Quantification of nucleated cells was approximated via reference gene primer amplification. Profiled with immunoSEQ multiplex PCR; TCRdb holds only in-frame clones, not every one. D and trimming come from the DNA, and the V and J calls and clone size come from that table. The data contain about 180,000 clones, over 80% of them singletons. The receptor's source is a woman between 65 and 79 years old with COVID-19, enrolled during active disease. This sequence joins TRBV5-1 and TRBJ1-3, with 8 nucleotides matching TRBD1. Source material: peripheral blood. The DNA for the CDR3 is TGCGCCAGCAGCTTGGTAGTGACAGGGGCTTTCTCTGGAAACACCATATATTTT. Translating gives CASSLVVTGAFSGNTIYF. The variable domain in full, with the rest retrieved from reference TRBV5-1 and TRBJ1-3, is KAGVTQTPRYLIKTRGQQVTLSCSPISGHRSVSWYQQTPGQGLQFLFEYFSETQRNKGNFPGRFSGRQFSNSRSEMNVSTLELGDSALYLCASSLVVTGAFSGNTIYFGEGSWLTVV.